This T cell receptor (beta chain) derives from a study of T cells expressing NK-cell markers (dated by TCRdb to about 2020). About the study as a whole: About eight donors provided sorted CD3+CD56+NKG2C+, CD3+CD56+NKG2C- and CD3+CD56-NKG2C+ T-cell subsets, whose TCR beta-chain repertoires were profiled. Most of the eight sequenced donors were HCMV-seropositive and one was HCMV-seronegative. The study sequenced eight donors, all healthy volunteers chosen at random: three men and five women. The libraries were sequenced on Illumina HiSeq 2000/2500, MiSeq or NextSeq, producing 2 x 150 bp reads.

With respect to this clonotype: Its antigen target is currently unknown.

What the study reported, not specific to this receptor: Those dominant clonotypes were again the most abundant among CD3+CD56-NKG2C+ cells in several donors, at roughly 25-65%. In roughly six donors, the dominant CD3+CD56+NKG2C+ clonotypes were among the top 10 CD8+ clonotypes and accounted for about 1.0-7.5% of CD8+ T cells. Whether the expanded NKG2C-expressing T cell clones were specific for HCMV antigens remained unclear.

CDR1 and CDR2 are read off the germline V gene as SGHRS and YFSETQ. Taken from cysteine to phenylalanine, the CDR3 has 16 residues. The DNA is unrecorded. To determine HCMV serostatus, a commercial ELISA kit was used to detect HCMV-specific IgG in serum. Peripheral blood mononuclear cells were isolated from blood by Ficoll density gradient centrifugation. Data came from an Illumina HiSeq 2000. TCR beta cDNA libraries were prepared using 5'RACE template switching, which introduced a universal primer site and unique molecular identifiers. Priming for cDNA synthesis came from the TCR beta constant segment, and two successive PCR amplification steps followed. Turning to the authors' computational methods: MIGEC handled demultiplexing of the reads and grouping by UMI, while MiTCR was used to assemble and quantify clonotypes. Only TCR cDNA sequences supported by at least two reads were kept to exclude erroneous sequences. The tcR package was used for downstream repertoire analysis, and clonotypes were matched between fractions using CDR3 nucleotide sequence together with V segment. VDJmatch was used to annotate antigen specificity against VDJdb, with one amino acid substitution in CDR3 permitted. The reads, reprocessed by TCRdb, yield one row per CDR3 protein sequence and no DNA. These V and J calls originate from TCRdb's pipeline instead of the authors' own analysis. The sample table on file contains about 430,000 distinct CDR3 sequences. The ten largest account for 1.4% of the sample.

The sequence joins TRBV5-1 to TRBJ2-2. This sequence was found in a woman aged 50 to 60 in good health. Donor details come from another sample of the same person, matched by shared clones. The specimen was blood T cells: a sorted CD56 or NKG2C T cell subset, CD4+ or CD8+ T cells, or bulk PBMC T cells (not recorded which). The CDR3 amino acid sequence is: CASSLASLINTGELFF.